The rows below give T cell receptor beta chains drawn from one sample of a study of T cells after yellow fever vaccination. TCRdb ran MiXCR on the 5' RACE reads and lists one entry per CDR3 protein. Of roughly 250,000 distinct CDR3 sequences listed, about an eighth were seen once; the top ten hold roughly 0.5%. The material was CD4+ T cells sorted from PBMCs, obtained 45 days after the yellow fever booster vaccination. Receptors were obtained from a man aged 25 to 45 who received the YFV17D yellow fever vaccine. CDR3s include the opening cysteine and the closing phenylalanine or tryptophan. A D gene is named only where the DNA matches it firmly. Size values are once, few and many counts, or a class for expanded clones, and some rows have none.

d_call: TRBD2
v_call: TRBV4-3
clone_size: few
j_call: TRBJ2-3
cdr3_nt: TGCGCCAGCAGCCGACTAGCACCACACGATACGCAGTATTTT
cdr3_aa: CASSRLAPHDTQYF

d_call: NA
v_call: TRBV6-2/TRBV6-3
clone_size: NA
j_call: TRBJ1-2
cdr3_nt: TGTGCCAGCAGTCCACGTACATCTGGCTACACCTTC
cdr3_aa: CASSPRTSGYTF

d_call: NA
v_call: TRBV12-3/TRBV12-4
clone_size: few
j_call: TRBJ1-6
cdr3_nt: TGTGCCAGCAGTTTAGGCCCAACGTATAATTCACCCCTCCACTTT
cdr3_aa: CASSLGPTYNSPLHF

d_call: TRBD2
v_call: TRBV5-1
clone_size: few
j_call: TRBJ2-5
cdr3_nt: TGCGCCAGCAGCTTCTCCTTCGCGGGAGGGCTCGATTGGCAAGAGACCCAGTACTTC
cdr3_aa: CASSFSFAGGLDWQETQYF

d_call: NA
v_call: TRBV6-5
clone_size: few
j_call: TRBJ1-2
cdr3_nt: TGTGCCAGCAGTTACTTTGAGGCAGGTGATGGCTACACCTTC
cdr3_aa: CASSYFEAGDGYTF

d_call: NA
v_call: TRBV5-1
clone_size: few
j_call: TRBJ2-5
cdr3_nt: TGCGCCAGCAGCTTGGGCGGGGTAGGAGTAGAGACCCAGTACTTC
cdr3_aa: CASSLGGVGVETQYF

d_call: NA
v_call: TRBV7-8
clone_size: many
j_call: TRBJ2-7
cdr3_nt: TGTGCCAGCAGCCCAGGACAGTACTCCTACGAGCAGTACTTC
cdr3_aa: CASSPGQYSYEQYF

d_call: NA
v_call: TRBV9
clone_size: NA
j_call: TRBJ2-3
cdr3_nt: TGTGCCAGCAACAAGTTGGGGTTTCCTGATACGCAGTATTTT
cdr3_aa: CASNKLGFPDTQYF

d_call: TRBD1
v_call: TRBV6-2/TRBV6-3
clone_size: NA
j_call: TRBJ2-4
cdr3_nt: TGTGCCAGCAGTTTTACACGGACAGGTTTAGCCAAAAACATTCAGTACTTC
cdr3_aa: CASSFTRTGLAKNIQYF

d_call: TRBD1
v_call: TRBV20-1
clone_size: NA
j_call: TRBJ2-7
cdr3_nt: TGCAGTGCTAGGAAAGGGGGCTTCTCCTACGAGCAGTACTTC
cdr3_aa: CSARKGGFSYEQYF

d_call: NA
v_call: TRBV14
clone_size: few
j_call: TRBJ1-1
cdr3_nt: TGTGCCAGCAGCCAAGGACTGCTGAGGAACACTGAAGCTTTCTTT
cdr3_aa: CASSQGLLRNTEAFF

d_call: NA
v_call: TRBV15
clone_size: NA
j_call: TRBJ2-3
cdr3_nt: TGTGCCACCAGCAAGGGACTCAAAGGAGATACGCAGTATTTT
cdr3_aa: CATSKGLKGDTQYF

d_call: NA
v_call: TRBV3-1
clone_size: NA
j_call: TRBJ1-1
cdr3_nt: NA
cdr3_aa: CASSPFRGRTEAFF

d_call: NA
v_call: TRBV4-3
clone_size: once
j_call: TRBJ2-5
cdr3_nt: TGCGCCAGCAGCCCGCAGGGCCGCGAGACCCAGAACTTC
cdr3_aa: CASSPQGRETQNF

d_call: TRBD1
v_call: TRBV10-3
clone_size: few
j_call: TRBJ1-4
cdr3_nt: TGTGCCATCCAGGGGGCAACTAATGAAAAACTGTTTTTT
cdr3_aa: CAIQGATNEKLFF

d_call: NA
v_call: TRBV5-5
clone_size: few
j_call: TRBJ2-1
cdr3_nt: TGTGCCAGCAGCTTGATTGGGGTGGAGATTGAGCAGTTCTTC
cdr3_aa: CASSLIGVEIEQFF

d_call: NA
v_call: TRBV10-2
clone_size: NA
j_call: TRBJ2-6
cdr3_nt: TGCGCCAGTGACTCTGGGGCCAACGTCCTGACTTTC
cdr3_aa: CASDSGANVLTF

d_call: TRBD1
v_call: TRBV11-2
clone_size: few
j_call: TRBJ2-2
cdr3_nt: TGTGCCAGCAGCTTCCAGGGGGCTGCGAACACCGGGGAGCTGTTTTTT
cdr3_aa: CASSFQGAANTGELFF

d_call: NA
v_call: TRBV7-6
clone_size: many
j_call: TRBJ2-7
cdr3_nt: TGTGCCAGCAGCTTAGCGCAAGGGTTCTACTACGAGCAGTACTTC
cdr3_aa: CASSLAQGFYYEQYF

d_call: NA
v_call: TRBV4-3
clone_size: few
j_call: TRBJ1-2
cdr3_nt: TGCGCCAGCAGCCAAGATCAAGCCTCCTATGGCTACACCTTC
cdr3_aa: CASSQDQASYGYTF

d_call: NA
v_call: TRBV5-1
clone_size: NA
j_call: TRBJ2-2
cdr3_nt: TGCGCCAGCAGCCCCTCGAACACCGGGGAGCTGTTTTTT
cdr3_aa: CASSPSNTGELFF

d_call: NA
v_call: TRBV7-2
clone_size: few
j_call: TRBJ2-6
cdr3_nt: TGTGCCAGCAGCTTAGTAGAGACGGGGGCCAACGTCCTGACTTTC
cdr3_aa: CASSLVETGANVLTF

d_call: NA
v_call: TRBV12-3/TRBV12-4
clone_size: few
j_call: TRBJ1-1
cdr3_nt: TGTGCCAGCAGTGCCGGGTCGCCACTTCGCACTGAAGCTTTCTTT
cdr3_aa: CASSAGSPLRTEAFF

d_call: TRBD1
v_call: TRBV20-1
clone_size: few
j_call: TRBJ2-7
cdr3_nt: TGCAGTGCTACATCCGGGACAGGACTCTACGAGCAGTACTTC
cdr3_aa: CSATSGTGLYEQYF

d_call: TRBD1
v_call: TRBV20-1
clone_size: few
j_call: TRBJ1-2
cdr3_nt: TGCAGTGCTTTCGGGACAGTTCATCTCGTCTACACCTTC
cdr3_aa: CSAFGTVHLVYTF

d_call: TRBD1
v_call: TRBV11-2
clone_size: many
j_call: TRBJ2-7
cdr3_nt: TGTGCCAGCAGTCCCGACAGGGCCTACGAGCAGTACTTC
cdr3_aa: CASSPDRAYEQYF

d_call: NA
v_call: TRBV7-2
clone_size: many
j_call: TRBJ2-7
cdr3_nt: TGTGCCAGCAGAGATCCGAGGGGAGCGAAGACTCCCTACGAGCAGTACTTC
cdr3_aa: CASRDPRGAKTPYEQYF

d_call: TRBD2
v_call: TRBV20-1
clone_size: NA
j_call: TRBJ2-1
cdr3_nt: TGCAGTGCTAGAGATCAGGTAGCGGGAGGGAATGAGCAGTTCTTC
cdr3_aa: CSARDQVAGGNEQFF

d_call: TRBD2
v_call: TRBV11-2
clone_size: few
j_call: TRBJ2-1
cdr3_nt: TGTGCCAGCAGCAACGGGGGAGTAGCGGGAGTTCAGGAGCAGTTCTTC
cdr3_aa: CASSNGGVAGVQEQFF

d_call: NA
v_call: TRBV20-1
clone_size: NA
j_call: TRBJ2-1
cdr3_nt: TGCAGTGCTATGCCCGCTAGCAGTCATCCCAATGAGCAGTTCTTC
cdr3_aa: CSAMPASSHPNEQFF

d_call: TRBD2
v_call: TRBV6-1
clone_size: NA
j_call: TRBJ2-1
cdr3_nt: TGTGCCAGCTCCAATAGCGGGAGTCGAAACAATGAGCAGTTCTTC
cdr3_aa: CASSNSGSRNNEQFF

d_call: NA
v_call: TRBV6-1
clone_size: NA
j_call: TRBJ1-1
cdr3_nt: TGTGCCAGCAGAGACGCCGCGAGGACTGAAGCTTTCTTT
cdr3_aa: CASRDAARTEAFF

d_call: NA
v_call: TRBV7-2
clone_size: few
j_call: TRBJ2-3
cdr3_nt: TGTGCCAGCACCCTCGACGGAAACAGCAATACGCAGTATTTT
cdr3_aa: CASTLDGNSNTQYF

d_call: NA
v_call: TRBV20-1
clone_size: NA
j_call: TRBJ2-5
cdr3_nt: TGCAGTGCTAGAGTGCCGGGATCAGGAGAGACCCAGTACTTC
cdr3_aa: CSARVPGSGETQYF

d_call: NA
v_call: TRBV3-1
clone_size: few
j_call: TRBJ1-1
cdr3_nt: TGTGCCAGCAGCCAGAGGGACACTGAAGCTTTCTTT
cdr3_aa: CASSQRDTEAFF

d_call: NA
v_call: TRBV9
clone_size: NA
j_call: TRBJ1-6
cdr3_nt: TGTGCCAGCAGCGTAGGAGGGAGGCGCGATTCACCCCTCCACTTT
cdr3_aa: CASSVGGRRDSPLHF

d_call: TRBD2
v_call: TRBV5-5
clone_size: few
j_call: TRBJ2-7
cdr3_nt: TGTGCCAGCAGCTTAGCGGGGATTCAGTACGAGCAGTACTTC
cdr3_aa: CASSLAGIQYEQYF

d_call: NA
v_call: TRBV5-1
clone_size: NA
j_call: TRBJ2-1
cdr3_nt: TGCGCCAGCGAAGAGACGACCTACAATGAGCAGTTCTTC
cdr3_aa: CASEETTYNEQFF

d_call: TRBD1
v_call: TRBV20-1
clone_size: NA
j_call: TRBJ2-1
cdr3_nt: TGCAGTGCTAGTGGGCCCAGACAGGACAGGGTAAAGAATGAGCAGTTCTTC
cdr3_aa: CSASGPRQDRVKNEQFF

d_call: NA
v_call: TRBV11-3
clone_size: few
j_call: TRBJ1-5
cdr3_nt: TGTGCCAGCAGCCCACCCAGAACGGCTAATAGCAATCAGCCCCAGCATTTT
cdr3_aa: CASSPPRTANSNQPQHF

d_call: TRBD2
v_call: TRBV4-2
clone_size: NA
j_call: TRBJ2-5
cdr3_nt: TGTGCCAGCAGCCAAGAGGGGAGCGGGGTACAAGAGACCCAGTACTTC
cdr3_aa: CASSQEGSGVQETQYF

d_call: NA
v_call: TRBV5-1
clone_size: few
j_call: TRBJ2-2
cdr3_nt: TGCGCCAGCAGCTTGGCCTCTAGCAGGGGCACCGGGGAGCTGTTTTTT
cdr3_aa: CASSLASSRGTGELFF